This T cell receptor (beta chain) comes out of a study of T cell changes during pregnancy in multiple sclerosis. CDR3 length equals 17 residues. Germline assignment: CDR1 MNHEY and CDR2 SMNVEV (reference sequence). V shed 4 bases, J shed 7 bases, and the junction held 10 bases outside the gene matches. Produced via immunoSEQ multiplex PCR; TCRdb's table is partial and in-frame only. The table lists 35,000 or so clones, about 89% of them singletons. The receptor comes from a female donor in good health, enrolled as a control in a pregnancy study. This specimen consisted of CD4+ T cells from peripheral blood mononuclear cells, obtained in the third trimester of pregnancy. The chain carries TRBV27 and TRBJ1-6; the match to TRBD1 covers 10 bases. The CDR3 nucleotides are TGTGCCAGCAGTTCCCCTCTCCGGACAGGGGGAAATTCACCCCTCCACTTT. Translation gives CASSSPLRTGGNSPLHF.